This T cell receptor (beta chain) was captured in a study of identical twins' blood T cells. TCRdb re-called the 5' RACE reads with MiXCR, one entry per CDR3 protein. The top ten clones hold 6% to 7% of a sample with hundreds of thousands of distinct CDR3 sequences, 25% to 35% of them seen once. The ends lost 0 bases at V and 5 bases at J; junction bases unmatched: 1. The CDR3 sequence is 13 residues long. The germline CDR1 and CDR2 sequences are SGDLS and YYNGEE. This chain links TRBV9 with TRBJ1-2, with TRBD1 identical over 7 bases. This sequence was found in a woman between 18 and 50 years old in good health. Sequenced input: PBMCs. CDR3 DNA: TGTGCCAGCAGCGTAGAGACAGGGTATGGCTACACCTTC. Translated, it gives CASSVETGYGYTF.